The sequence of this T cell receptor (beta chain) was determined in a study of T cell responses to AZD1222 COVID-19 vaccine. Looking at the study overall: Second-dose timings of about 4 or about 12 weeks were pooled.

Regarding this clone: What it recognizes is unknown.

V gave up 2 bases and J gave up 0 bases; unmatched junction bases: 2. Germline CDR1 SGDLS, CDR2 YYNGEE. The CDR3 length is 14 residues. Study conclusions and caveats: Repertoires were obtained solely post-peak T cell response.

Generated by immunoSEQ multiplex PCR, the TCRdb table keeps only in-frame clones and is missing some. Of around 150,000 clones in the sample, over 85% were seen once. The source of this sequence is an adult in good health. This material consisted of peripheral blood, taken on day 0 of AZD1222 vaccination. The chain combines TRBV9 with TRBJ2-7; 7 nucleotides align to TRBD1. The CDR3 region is CASSVGDSSYEQYF. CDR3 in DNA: TGTGCCAGCAGCGTCGGGGACAGCTCCTACGAGCAGTACTTC.